This T cell receptor (beta chain) came from a study of blood T cell repertoires in COVID-19. The overall study: Sources were T cells, B-cell-depleted T cells, or PBMCs; the material itself was cDNA or gDNA.

How the authors handled the data: Using reference gene primer amplification, nucleated cell counts were estimated. Here immunoSEQ multiplex PCR was the method, and the copy in TCRdb shows in-frame clones only, minus some. The V and J calls and clone size are taken from that table; D and trimming were inferred from the DNA. This repertoire shows more than 300,000 clones, roughly 88% found once; its top ten account for 1.5% to 2%. The sequence came from a woman between 45 and 60 years old with acute or convalescent COVID-19. Sequencing was carried out using peripheral blood.

The CDR3 reads CASSLAGQGKAFF. CDR3 DNA sequence: TGTGCCAGCAGTTTAGCGGGACAGGGGAAAGCTTTCTTT. V usage is TRBV12-3 or TRBV12-4 and J usage is TRBJ1-1; 10 nucleotides line up with TRBD1. V trimming: 0 bases; J trimming: 9 bases; junction bases outside the gene matches: 1. The CDR3 is 13 residues long.